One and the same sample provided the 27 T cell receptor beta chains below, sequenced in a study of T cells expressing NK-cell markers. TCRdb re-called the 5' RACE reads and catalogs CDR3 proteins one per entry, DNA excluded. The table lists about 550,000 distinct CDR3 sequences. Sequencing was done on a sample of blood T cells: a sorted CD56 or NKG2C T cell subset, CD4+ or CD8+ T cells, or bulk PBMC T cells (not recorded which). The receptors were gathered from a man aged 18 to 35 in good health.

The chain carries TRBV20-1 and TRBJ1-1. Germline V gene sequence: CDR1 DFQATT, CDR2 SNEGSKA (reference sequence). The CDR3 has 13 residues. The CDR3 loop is CSADVHGNTEAFF.

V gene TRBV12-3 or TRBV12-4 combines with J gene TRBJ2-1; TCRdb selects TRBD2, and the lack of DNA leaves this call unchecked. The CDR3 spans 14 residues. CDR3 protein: CASTVGGTYNEQFF.

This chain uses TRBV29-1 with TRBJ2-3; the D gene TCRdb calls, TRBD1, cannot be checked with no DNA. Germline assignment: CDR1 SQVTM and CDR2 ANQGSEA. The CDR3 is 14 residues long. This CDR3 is CSVVGARGADTQYF.

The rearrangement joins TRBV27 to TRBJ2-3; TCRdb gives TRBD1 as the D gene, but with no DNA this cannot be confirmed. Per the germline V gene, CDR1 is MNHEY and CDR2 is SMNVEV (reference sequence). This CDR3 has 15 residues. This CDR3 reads CASSLLGGDGDTQYF.

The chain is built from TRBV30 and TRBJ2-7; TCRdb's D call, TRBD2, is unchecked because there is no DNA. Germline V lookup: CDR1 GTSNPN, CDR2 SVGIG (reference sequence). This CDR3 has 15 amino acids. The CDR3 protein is CAWSISVGTSYEQYF.

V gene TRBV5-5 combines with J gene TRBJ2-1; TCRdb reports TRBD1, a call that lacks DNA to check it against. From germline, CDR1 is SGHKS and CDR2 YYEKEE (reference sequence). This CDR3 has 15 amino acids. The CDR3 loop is CASSHERAGANEQFF.

CDR3 sequence reads: CASSLAARSGTSTDTQYF. This chain joins TRBV5-1 and TRBJ2-3; TCRdb names TRBD2, which stays unverified in the absence of DNA. The CDR3 runs 18 residues. CDR1 and CDR2 (germline): SGHRS, YFSETQ.

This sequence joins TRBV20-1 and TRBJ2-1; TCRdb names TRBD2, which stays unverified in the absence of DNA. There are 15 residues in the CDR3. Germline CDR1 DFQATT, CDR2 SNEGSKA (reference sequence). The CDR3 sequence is CSASRGLVTYNEQFF.

The CDR3 sequence is CASSDNPNNEQFF. The V and J genes are TRBV9 and TRBJ2-1. Germline-derived CDR1 and CDR2 are SGDLS and YYNGEE. CDR3 length equals 13 residues. Filled out from reference TRBV9 and TRBJ2-1, the complete variable domain reads DSGVTQTPKHLITATGQRVTLRCSPRSGDLSVYWYQQSLDQGLQFLIQYYNGEERAKGNILERFSAQQFPDLHSELNLSSLELGDSALYFCASSDNPNNEQFFGPGTRLTVL.

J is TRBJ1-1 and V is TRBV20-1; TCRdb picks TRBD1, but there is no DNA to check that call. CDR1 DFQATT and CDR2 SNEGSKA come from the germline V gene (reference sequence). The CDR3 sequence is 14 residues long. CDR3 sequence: CSAATGTGGTEAFF.

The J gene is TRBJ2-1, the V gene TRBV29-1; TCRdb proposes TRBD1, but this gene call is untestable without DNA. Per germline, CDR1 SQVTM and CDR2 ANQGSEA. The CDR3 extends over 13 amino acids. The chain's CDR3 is CSVERYRAYEQFF.

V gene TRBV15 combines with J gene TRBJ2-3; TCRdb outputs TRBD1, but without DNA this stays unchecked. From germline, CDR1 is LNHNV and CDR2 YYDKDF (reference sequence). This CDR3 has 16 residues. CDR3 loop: CATSRDTQGAFDTQYF.

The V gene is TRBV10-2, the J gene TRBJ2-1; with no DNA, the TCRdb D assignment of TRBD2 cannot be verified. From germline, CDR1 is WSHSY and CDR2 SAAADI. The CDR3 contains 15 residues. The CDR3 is CASRIGRGSLNEQFF.

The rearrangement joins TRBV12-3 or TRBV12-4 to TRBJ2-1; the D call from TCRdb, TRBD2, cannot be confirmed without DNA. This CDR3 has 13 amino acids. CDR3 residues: CASSLGLAGVRFF.

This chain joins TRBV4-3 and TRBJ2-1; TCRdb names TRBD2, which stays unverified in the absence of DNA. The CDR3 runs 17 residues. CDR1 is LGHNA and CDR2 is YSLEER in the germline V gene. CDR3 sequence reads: CASSQDLSTGGQNEQFF.

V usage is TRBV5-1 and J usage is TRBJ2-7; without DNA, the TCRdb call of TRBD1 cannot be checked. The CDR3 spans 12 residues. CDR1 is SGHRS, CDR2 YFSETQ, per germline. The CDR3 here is CASSQGQYEQYF.

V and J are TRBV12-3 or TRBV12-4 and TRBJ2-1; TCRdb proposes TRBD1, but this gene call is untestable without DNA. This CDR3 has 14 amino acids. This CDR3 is CASSYRLETNEQFF.

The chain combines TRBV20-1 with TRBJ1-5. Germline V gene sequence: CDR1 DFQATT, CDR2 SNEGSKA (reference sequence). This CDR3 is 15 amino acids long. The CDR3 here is CSVSAGGRSNQPQHF.

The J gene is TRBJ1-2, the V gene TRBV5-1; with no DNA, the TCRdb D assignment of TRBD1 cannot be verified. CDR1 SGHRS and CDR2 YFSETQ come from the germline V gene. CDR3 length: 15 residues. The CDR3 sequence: CASSLTRQGGKGYTF.

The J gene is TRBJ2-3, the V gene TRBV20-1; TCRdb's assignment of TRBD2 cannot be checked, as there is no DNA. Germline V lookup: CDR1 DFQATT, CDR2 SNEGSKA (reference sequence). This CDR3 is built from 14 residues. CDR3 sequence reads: CSAPSGRAGDTQYF.

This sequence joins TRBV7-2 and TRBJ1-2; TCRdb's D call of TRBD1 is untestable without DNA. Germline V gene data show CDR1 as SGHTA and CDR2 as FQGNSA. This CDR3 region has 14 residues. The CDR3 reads CASSFRDGDVGYTF.

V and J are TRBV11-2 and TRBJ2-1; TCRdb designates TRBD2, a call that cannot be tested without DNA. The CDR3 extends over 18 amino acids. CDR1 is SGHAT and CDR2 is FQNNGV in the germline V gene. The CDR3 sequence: CASSFSGYSGSPYNEQFF.

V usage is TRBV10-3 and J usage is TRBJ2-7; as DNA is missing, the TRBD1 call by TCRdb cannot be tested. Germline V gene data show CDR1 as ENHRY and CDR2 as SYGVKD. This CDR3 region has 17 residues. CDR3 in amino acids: CAISGAARDRDLYEQYF.

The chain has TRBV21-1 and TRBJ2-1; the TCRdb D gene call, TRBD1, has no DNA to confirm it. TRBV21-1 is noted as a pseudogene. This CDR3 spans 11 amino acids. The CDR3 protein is CASRMGDEQFF.

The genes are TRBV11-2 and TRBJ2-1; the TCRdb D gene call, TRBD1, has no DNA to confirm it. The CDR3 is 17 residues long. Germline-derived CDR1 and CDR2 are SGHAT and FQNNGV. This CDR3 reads CASSLEFGTEDYNEQFF.

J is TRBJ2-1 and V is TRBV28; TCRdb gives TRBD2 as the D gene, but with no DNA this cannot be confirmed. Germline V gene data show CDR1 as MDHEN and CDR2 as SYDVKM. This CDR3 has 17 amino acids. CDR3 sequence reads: CATLRGGLAGGDNEQFF.

This CDR3 is CASSSRLAGGPTDTQYF. V is TRBV5-1 and J is TRBJ2-3; absent DNA, TCRdb's TRBD2 call cannot be checked. CDR1 and CDR2 (germline): SGHRS, YFSETQ. The CDR3 runs 17 residues.